Included here is one TCR beta chain sequence, with context. Its specificity is unknown. V was clipped by 5 bases and J by 4 bases, with 21 bases between them. CDR1 is SGHAT and CDR2 is FQNNGV in the germline V gene. The CDR3 runs to 17 residues. This sample is part of a study of Ad26.COV2.S vaccination and SARS-CoV-2 variants. Treatment specified: roughly 19 received Ad26.COV2.S at low or high dose, single or two shots; about 5 received placebo; per-sample allocation not given. It was on day 63 after the first vaccine or placebo injection that samples were taken. Data came from immunoSEQ multiplex PCR; TCRdb stores just in-frame clones and leaves some out. The table lists about 680,000 clones, 89% of them singletons. Notes on the study in general: It is possible that the TCR breadth and depth analyses underestimated the total T cell responses.

This TCR was recovered from a person between 18 and 65 years old who received the Ad26.COV2.S COVID-19 vaccine or a placebo. Material: peripheral blood, obtained in a trial of Ad26.COV2.S vaccine versus placebo. This chain uses TRBV11-2 with TRBJ1-3; TRBD1 is a possible D gene (5 bases). The CDR3 DNA follows: TGTGCCAGCAGCCGCCGCCAGGTGGGGCAGGGAGGAAACACCATATATTTT. It specifies CASSRRQVGQGGNTIYF.